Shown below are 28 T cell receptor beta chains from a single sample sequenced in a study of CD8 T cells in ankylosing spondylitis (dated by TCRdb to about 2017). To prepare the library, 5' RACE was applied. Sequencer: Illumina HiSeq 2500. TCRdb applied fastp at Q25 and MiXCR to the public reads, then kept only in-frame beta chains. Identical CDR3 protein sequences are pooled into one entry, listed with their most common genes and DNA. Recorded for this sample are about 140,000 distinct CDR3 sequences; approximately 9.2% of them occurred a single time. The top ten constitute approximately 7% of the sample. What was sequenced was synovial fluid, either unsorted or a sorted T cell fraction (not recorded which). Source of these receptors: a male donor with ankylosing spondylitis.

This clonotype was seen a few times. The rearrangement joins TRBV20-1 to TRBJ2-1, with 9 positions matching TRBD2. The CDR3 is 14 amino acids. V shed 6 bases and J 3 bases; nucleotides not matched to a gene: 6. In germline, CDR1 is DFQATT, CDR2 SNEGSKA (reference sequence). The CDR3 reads CSAYRLADYNEQFF. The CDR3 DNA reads TGCAGTGCCTACCGACTAGCGGACTACAATGAGCAGTTCTTC.

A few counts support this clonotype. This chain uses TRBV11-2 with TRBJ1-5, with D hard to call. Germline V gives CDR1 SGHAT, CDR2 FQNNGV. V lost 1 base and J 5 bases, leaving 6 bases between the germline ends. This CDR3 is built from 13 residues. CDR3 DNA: TGTGCCAGCAGCTTAGCTAGGGATCAGCCCCAGCATTTT. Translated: CASSLARDQPQHF.

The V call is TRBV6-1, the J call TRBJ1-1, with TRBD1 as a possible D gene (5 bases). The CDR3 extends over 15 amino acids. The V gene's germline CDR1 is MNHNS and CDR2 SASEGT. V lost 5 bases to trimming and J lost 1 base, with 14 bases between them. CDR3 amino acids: CASSPAGPTNTEAFF. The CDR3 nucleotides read TGTGCCAGCAGTCCCGCGGGACCGACGAACACTGAAGCTTTCTTT.

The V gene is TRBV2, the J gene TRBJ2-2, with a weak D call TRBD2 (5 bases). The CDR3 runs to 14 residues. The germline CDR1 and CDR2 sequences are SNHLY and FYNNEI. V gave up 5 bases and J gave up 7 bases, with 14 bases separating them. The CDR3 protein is CASSLRGDGGELFF. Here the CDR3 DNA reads TGTGCCAGCAGTCTCCGGGGTGATGGCGGGGAGCTGTTTTTT.

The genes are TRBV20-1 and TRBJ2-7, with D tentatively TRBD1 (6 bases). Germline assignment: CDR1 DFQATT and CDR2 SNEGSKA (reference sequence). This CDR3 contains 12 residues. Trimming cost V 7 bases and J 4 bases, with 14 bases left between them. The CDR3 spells CSGTASTYEQYF. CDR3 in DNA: TGCAGTGGGACAGCATCCACATACGAGCAGTACTTC.

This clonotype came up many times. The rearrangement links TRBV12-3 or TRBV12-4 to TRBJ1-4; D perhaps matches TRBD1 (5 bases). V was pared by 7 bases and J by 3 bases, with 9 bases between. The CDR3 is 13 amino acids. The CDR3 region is CASTQGANEKLFF. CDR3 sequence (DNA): TGTGCCAGCACTCAGGGTGCTAATGAAAAACTGTTTTTT.

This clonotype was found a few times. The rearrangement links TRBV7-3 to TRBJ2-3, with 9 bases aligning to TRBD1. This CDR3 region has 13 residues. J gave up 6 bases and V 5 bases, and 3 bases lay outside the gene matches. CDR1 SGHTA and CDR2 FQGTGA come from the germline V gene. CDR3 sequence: CASSLGQGDTQYF. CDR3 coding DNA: TGTGCCAGCAGCCTAGGACAGGGGGATACGCAGTATTTT.

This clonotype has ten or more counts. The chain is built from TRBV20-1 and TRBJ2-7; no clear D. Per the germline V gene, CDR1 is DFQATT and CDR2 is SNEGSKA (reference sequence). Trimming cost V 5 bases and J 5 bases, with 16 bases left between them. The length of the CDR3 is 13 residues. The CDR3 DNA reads TGCAGTGCTCTATCCGGAACCAGCGACGAGCAGTACTTC. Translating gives CSALSGTSDEQYF.

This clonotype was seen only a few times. CDR3 in amino acids: CASSRTDSTEAFF. The CDR3 nucleotides are TGTGCCAGCAGCCGGACAGACAGCACTGAAGCTTTCTTT. The J gene is TRBJ1-1, the V gene TRBV14; maybe TRBD1 (6 bases). The CDR3 is 13 residues long. Germline CDR1 SGHDN, CDR2 FVKESK. V dropped 4 bases and J dropped 4 bases, with 10 bases sitting between them.

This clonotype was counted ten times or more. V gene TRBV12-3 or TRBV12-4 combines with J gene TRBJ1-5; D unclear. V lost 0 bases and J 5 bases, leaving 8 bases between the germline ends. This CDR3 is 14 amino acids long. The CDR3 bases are TGTGCCAGCAGTTTAGCGCAAGGGCATCAGCCCCAGCATTTT. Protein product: CASSLAQGHQPQHF.

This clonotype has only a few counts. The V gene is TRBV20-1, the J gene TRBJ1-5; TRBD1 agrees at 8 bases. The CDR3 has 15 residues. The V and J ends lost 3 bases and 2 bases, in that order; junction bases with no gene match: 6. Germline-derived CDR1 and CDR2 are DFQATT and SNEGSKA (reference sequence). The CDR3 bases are TGCAGTGCTAGTCAGGGGGCCCGTGGCAATCAGCCCCAGCATTTT. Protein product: CSASQGARGNQPQHF.

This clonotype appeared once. The CDR3 loop reads CASSSYRGARIQYF. The CDR3 DNA reads as TGTGCCAGCAGTTCCTACAGGGGGGCGAGGATCCAGTACTTC. This chain connects TRBV28 to TRBJ2-5; 8 positions match TRBD1. The CDR3 is 14 residues long. With 4 bases clipped from V and 10 bases from J, the junction kept 11 bases outside the gene matches. Germline assignment: CDR1 MDHEN and CDR2 SYDVKM.

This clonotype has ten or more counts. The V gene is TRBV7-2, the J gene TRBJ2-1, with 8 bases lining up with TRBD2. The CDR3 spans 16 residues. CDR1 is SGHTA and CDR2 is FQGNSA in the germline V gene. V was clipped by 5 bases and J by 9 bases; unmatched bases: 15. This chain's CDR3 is CASSPQAGGHLGEQFF. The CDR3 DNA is TGTGCCAGCAGCCCTCAGGCGGGAGGCCATTTAGGTGAGCAGTTCTTC.

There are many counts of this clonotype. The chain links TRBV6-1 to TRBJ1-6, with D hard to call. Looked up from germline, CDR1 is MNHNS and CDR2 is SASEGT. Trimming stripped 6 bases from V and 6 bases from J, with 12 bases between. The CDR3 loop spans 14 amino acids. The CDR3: CASRSDGFNSPLHF. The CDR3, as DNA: TGTGCCAGCAGATCCGACGGATTTAATTCACCCCTCCACTTT.

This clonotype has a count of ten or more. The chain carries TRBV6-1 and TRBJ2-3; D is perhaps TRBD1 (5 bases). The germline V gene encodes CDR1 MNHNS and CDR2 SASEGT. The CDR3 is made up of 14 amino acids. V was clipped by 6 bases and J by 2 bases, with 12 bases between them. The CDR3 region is CASSPDRITDTQYF. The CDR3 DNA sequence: TGTGCCAGCAGCCCTGACAGAATCACAGATACGCAGTATTTT.

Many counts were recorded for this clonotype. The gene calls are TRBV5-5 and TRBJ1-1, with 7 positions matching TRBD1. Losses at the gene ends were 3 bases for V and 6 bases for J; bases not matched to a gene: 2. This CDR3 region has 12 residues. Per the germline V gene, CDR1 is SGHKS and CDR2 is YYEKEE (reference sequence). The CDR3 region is CASSSDRSEAFF. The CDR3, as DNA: TGTGCCAGCAGCTCGGACAGGTCTGAAGCTTTCTTT.

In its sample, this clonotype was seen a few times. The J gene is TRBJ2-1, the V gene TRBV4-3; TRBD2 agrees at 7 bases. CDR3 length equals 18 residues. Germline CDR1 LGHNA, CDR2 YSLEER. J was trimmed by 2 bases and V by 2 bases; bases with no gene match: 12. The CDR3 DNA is TGCGCCAGCAGCCAACAAGTGATAGTGAGCGGGGCCTACAATGAGCAGTTCTTC. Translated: CASSQQVIVSGAYNEQFF.

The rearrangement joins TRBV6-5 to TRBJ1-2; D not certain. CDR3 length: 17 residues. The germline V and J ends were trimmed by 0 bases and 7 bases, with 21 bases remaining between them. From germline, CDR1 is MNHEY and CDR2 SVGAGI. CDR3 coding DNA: TGTGCCAGCAGTTACTCGACGTTTTTAGGGAGGAGCGGTGGCTACACCTTC. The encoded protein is CASSYSTFLGRSGGYTF.

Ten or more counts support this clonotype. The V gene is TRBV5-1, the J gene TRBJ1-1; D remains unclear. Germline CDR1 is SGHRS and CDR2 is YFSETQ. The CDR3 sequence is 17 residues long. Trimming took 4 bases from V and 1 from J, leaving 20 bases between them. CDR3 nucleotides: TGCGCCAGCAGCCCGAGGGTATCAGATTATTCGAACACTGAAGCTTTCTTT. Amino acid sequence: CASSPRVSDYSNTEAFF. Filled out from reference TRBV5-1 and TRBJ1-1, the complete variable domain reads KAGVTQTPRYLIKTRGQQVTLSCSPISGHRSVSWYQQTPGQGLQFLFEYFSETQRNKGNFPGRFSGRQFSNSRSEMNVSTLELGDSALYLCASSPRVSDYSNTEAFFGQGTRLTVV.

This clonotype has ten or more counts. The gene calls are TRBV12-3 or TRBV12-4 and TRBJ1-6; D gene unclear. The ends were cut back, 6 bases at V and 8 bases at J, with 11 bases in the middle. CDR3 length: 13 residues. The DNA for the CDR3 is TGTGCCAGCAGCTTTGCTAATTATTCACCCCTCCACTTT. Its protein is CASSFANYSPLHF.

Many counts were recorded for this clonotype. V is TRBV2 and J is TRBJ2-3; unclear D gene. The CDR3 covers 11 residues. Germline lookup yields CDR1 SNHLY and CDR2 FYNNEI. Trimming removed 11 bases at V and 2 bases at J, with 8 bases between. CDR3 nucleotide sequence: TGTGCCGGAGCGTACACAGATACGCAGTATTTT. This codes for CAGAYTDTQYF.

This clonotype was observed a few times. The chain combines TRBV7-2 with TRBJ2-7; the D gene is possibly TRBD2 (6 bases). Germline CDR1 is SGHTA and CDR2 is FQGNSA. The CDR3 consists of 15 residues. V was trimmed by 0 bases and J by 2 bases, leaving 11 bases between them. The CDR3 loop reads CASSLARGLPYEQYF. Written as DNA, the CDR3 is TGTGCCAGCAGCTTAGCGCGGGGTTTACCCTACGAGCAGTACTTC.

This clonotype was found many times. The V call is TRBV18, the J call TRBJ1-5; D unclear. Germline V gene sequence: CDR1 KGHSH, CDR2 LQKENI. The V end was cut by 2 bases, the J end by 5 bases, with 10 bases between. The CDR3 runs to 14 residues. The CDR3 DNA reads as TGTGCCAGCTCACCAAACACAGCCGATCAGCCCCAGCATTTT. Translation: CASSPNTADQPQHF.

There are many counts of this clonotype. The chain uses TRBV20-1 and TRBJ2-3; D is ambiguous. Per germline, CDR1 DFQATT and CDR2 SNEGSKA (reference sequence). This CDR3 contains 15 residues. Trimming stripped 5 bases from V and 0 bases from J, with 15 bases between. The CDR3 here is CSAPTLAGSTDTQYF. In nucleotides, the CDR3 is TGCAGTGCTCCAACACTGGCTGGGAGCACAGATACGCAGTATTTT.

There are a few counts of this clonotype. CDR3 protein: CASSLDPGLAGGYEQYF. For the CDR3, the DNA is TGTGCCAGCAGCTTAGACCCGGGACTAGCGGGAGGCTACGAGCAGTACTTC. The genes are TRBV7-9 and TRBJ2-7, with 15 positions matching TRBD2. The CDR3 runs 17 residues. CDR1 SEHNR and CDR2 FQNEAQ come from the germline V gene (reference sequence). V was clipped by 1 base and J by 3 bases; unmatched bases: 4.

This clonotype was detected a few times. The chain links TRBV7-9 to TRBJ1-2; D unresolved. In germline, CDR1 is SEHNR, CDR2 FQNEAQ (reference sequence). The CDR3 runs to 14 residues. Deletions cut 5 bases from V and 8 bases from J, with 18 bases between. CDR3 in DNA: TGTGCCAGCAGCCAGAATGAGGGCCTATGGGGCTACACCTTC. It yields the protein CASSQNEGLWGYTF.

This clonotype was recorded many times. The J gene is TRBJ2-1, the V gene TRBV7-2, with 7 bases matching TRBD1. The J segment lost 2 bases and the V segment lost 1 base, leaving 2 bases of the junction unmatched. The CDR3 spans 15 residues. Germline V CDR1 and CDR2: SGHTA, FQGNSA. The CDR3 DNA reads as TGTGCCAGCAGCTTAGGACAGGGAACCTACAATGAGCAGTTCTTC. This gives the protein CASSLGQGTYNEQFF.

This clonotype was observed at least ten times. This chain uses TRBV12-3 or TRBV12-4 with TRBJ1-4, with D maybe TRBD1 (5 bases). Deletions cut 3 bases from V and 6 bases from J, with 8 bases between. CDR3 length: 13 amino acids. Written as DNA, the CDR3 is TGTGCCAGCAGTTTGGGAGGGGATGAAAAACTGTTTTTT. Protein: CASSLGGDEKLFF.